These 26 T cell receptor beta chains came from one sample sequenced in a study of identical twins. Using its own MiXCR run on the 5' RACE reads, TCRdb lists one record per CDR3 protein. The sample lists about 720,000 distinct CDR3 sequences; about 9.4% were seen once. The data also belong to a second study, concerning yellow fever vaccine responses in identical twins.

Sequencing input: PBMCs. These receptor sequences come from a woman aged 18 to 35 in good health.

As regards this clonotype: Its ends do not fully match the called genes, so a read error is possible. This sequence joins TRBV2 and TRBJ2-1, with 8 bases lining up with TRBD2. Per the germline V gene, CDR1 is SNHLY and CDR2 is FYNNEI. The CDR3 is 11 amino acids. Here the CDR3 reads CASSVVAGSYF. The CDR3 DNA is TGTGCCAGCAGTGTTGTAGCGGGATCCTACTTC.

In its sample, this clonotype was seen many times. This chain connects TRBV4-3 to TRBJ2-3; D unclear. The V end was cut by 1 base, the J end by 0 bases, with 8 bases between. CDR1 is LGHNA and CDR2 is YSLEER in the germline V gene. The CDR3 runs 15 residues. CDR3 coding DNA: TGCGCCAGCAGCCAAGCGGACGCTAGCACAGATACGCAGTATTTT. Translated, it gives CASSQADASTDTQYF.

This clonotype was detected many times. The chain combines TRBV12-3 or TRBV12-4 with TRBJ2-7; 8 bases are shared with TRBD1. CDR3 size: 15 residues. The V segment lost 6 bases and the J segment 6 bases; nucleotides outside the gene matches: 13. For the CDR3, the DNA is TGTGCCAGCAGGCCTGGACAGGGAAAATTTAGCGAGCAGTACTTC. It yields the protein CASRPGQGKFSEQYF.

This clonotype was found many times. The CDR3 loop is CASTHTGQNYGYTF. The CDR3 region has the DNA TGTGCCAGCACCCATACCGGGCAGAACTATGGCTACACCTTC. The chain couples TRBV12-3 or TRBV12-4 to TRBJ1-2; the D is unclear. V lost 7 bases and J 2 bases, leaving 14 bases between the germline ends. The CDR3 spans 14 residues.

This CDR3 is CASSYRVRDEQYF. In nucleotides, the CDR3 is TGTGCCAGCAGTTACAGGGTTCGCGACGAGCAGTACTTC. The genes are TRBV6-5 and TRBJ2-7; the D is unclear. Between the trimmed V and J ends, which lost 2 bases and 5 bases, there was a span of 10 bases. Germline V gives CDR1 MNHEY, CDR2 SVGAGI. The CDR3 has 13 residues.

This clonotype showed up just a few times. The chain recombines TRBV24-1 with TRBJ2-1; D call uncertain. In germline, CDR1 is KGHDR, CDR2 SFDVKD. The CDR3 is 13 residues long. Trimming stripped 2 bases from V and 5 bases from J, with 6 bases between. The CDR3 DNA sequence: TGTGCCACCAGTGATTACGGAGACAATGAGCAGTTCTTC. It is translated as CATSDYGDNEQFF.

This clonotype was found a few times. The chain is built from TRBV29-1 and TRBJ2-1, with TRBD2 identical over 9 bases. The length of the CDR3 is 14 residues. The germline V gene encodes CDR1 SQVTM and CDR2 ANQGSEA. With V trimmed by 4 bases and J by 8 bases, 9 bases remained unmatched. The CDR3 nucleotides read TGCAGCGTTGGAGGGGCGGGAGGGGGCTATGAGCAGTTCTTC. The encoded protein is CSVGGAGGGYEQFF.

A few counts support this clonotype. J is TRBJ2-7 and V is TRBV10-3; weak D call: TRBD1 (6 bases). The germline V gene encodes CDR1 ENHRY and CDR2 SYGVKD. The CDR3 is made up of 13 amino acids. Trimming removed 8 bases at V and 2 bases at J, with 13 bases between. CDR3 amino acids: CAIGQQAAYEQYF. Written as DNA, the CDR3 is TGTGCCATCGGACAGCAGGCGGCCTACGAGCAGTACTTC.

This clonotype was seen many times. The genes are TRBV24-1 and TRBJ2-1; D is undetermined. This CDR3 region has 14 residues. Germline V CDR1 and CDR2: KGHDR, SFDVKD. V lost 0 bases, J lost 5 bases, and 7 bases lay in between. Written as DNA, the CDR3 is TGTGCCACCAGTGATTTGTTTCTAGACAATGAGCAGTTCTTC. The encoded protein is CATSDLFLDNEQFF.

CDR3 bases: TGCAGCGTTGGAGGCAGAACTAGCTCCTACGAGCAGTACTTC. Its protein is CSVGGRTSSYEQYF. The V and J genes are TRBV29-1 and TRBJ2-7; TRBD2 is a possible D gene (5 bases). This CDR3 has 14 residues. Trimming shortened V by 4 bases and J by 0 bases, and 13 bases separated the two germline ends. CDR1 is SQVTM and CDR2 is ANQGSEA in the germline V gene.

This clonotype was observed a handful of times. The chain combines TRBV29-1 with TRBJ2-1, with 12 bases that match TRBD2. The ends lost 4 bases at V and 8 bases at J; junction bases unmatched: 9. CDR3 length: 15 residues. Germline V gene data show CDR1 as SQVTM and CDR2 as ANQGSEA. The CDR3 loop is CSVATSGGIGDEQFF. The CDR3 DNA reads as TGCAGCGTTGCCACTAGCGGGGGGATTGGGGATGAGCAGTTCTTC.

The chain has TRBV7-2 and TRBJ2-1, with 12 bases aligning to TRBD2. The V gene's germline CDR1 is SGHTA and CDR2 FQGNSA. The CDR3 is made up of 16 amino acids. J lost 5 bases, V lost 4 bases, and 6 bases had no gene match. The DNA for the CDR3 is TGTGCCAGCAGCTGGCTAGCGGGAGGGCCAAACAATGAGCAGTTCTTC. Its translation is CASSWLAGGPNNEQFF.

This sequence joins TRBV28 and TRBJ2-3; D gene uncertain. The germline V and J ends were trimmed by 6 bases and 2 bases, with 9 bases remaining between them. The CDR3 has 13 residues. Germline CDR1 MDHEN, CDR2 SYDVKM. CDR3 in amino acids: CASSQRPTDTQYF. The CDR3 nucleotides are TGTGCCAGCAGCCAAAGACCCACAGATACGCAGTATTTT.

This chain uses TRBV5-1 with TRBJ2-1; TRBD1 or TRBD2 may be the D gene (6 bases each). The ends were cut back, 3 bases at V and 16 bases at J, with 20 bases in the middle. This CDR3 is built from 13 residues. The germline CDR1 and CDR2 sequences are SGHRS and YFSETQ. CDR3 loop: CASSSGGSSERFF. CDR3 DNA: TGCGCCAGCAGCTCCGGGGGCAGTTCGGAGCGTTTCTTC. Together with reference TRBV5-1 and TRBJ2-1, the CDR3 gives the full variable domain: KAGVTQTPRYLIKTRGQQVTLSCSPISGHRSVSWYQQTPGQGLQFLFEYFSETQRNKGNFPGRFSGRQFSNSRSEMNVSTLELGDSALYLCASSSGGSSERFFGPGTRLTVL.

This clonotype occurred many times. The V gene is TRBV29-1, the J gene TRBJ1-1; no reliable D call. From germline, CDR1 is SQVTM and CDR2 ANQGSEA. Trimming pared 6 bases from V and 0 bases from J, leaving 11 bases between. The CDR3 covers 13 residues. The CDR3 spells CSVATVMNTEAFF. The CDR3 DNA reads TGCAGCGTCGCAACAGTTATGAACACTGAAGCTTTCTTT.

The chain carries TRBV12-3 or TRBV12-4 and TRBJ2-3, with 10 bases matching TRBD2. CDR3 length: 18 amino acids. Trimming cost V 7 bases and J 2 bases; bases outside gene matches: 15. The CDR3 sequence is CASTMQRGGRLSTDTQYF. In nucleotides, the CDR3 is TGTGCCAGCACCATGCAGCGGGGGGGCCGATTGTCCACAGATACGCAGTATTTT.

Many counts were recorded for this clonotype. V usage is TRBV5-4 and J usage is TRBJ2-2, with D tentatively TRBD1 or TRBD2 (5 bases each). Germline-derived CDR1 and CDR2 are SGHNT and YYREEE (reference sequence). V dropped 0 bases and J dropped 3 bases, with 9 bases sitting between them. This CDR3 contains 15 residues. The CDR3 DNA is TGTGCCAGCAGCTTGGTGGGGGTTGACACCGGGGAGCTGTTTTTT. Translated, it gives CASSLVGVDTGELFF.

The chain recombines TRBV7-3 with TRBJ2-1; 8 positions match TRBD2. The CDR3 is 16 amino acids. Germline V gene lookup returns CDR1 SGHTA and CDR2 FQGTGA. Losses at the gene ends were 5 bases for V and 2 bases for J; bases not matched to a gene: 8. The CDR3 nucleotides are TGTGCCAGCAGCGCACCGGCGGGGGGTACCTACAATGAGCAGTTCTTC. Translation: CASSAPAGGTYNEQFF. Supplemented by reference TRBV7-3 and TRBJ2-1, the full variable domain reads GAGVSQTPSNKVTEKGKYVELRCDPISGHTALYWYRQSLGQGPEFLIYFQGTGAADDSGLPNDRFFAVRPEGSVSTLKIQRTERGDSAVYLCASSAPAGGTYNEQFFGPGTRLTVL.

This clonotype was counted ten times or more. DNA of the CDR3: TGTGCCAGCAGTGGTGCGGGAGCGACAGATACGCAGTATTTT. It specifies CASSGAGATDTQYF. V usage is TRBV2 and J usage is TRBJ2-3; TRBD2 matches 7 bases. The V and J ends lost 4 bases and 3 bases, in that order; junction bases with no gene match: 4. The germline V gene encodes CDR1 SNHLY and CDR2 FYNNEI. This CDR3 region has 14 residues.

This clonotype occurred a few times. The chain links TRBV7-2 to TRBJ2-7, with 12 bases matching TRBD2. With V trimmed by 1 base and J by 7 bases, 5 bases remained unmatched. Germline assignment: CDR1 SGHTA and CDR2 FQGNSA. This CDR3 spans 15 amino acids. Written as DNA, the CDR3 is TGTGCCAGCAGCTTAGTACTAGCGGGAGGAATTGAGCAGTACTTC. Protein sequence: CASSLVLAGGIEQYF. The entire variable domain, with the rest obtained from reference TRBV7-2 and TRBJ2-7, is as follows: GAGVSQSPSNKVTEKGKDVELRCDPISGHTALYWYRQSLGQGLEFLIYFQGNSAPDKSGLPSDRFSAERTGGSVSTLTIQRTQQEDSAVYLCASSLVLAGGIEQYFGPGTRLTVT.

The rearrangement joins TRBV20-1 to TRBJ2-7, with 15 bases identical to TRBD2. CDR3 length equals 17 residues. V was pared by 0 bases and J by 2 bases, with 5 bases of the junction left unmatched. Germline V gene sequence: CDR1 DFQATT, CDR2 SNEGSKA (reference sequence). DNA for the CDR3: TGCAGTGCTAGAGATCAGGGACTAGCGGGGGGAACCTACGAGCAGTACTTC. Translated, it gives CSARDQGLAGGTYEQYF.

V gene TRBV9 combines with J gene TRBJ1-2; 9 nucleotides match TRBD1. The CDR3 covers 15 residues. CDR1 and CDR2 (germline): SGDLS, YYNGEE. V gave up 3 bases and J gave up 7 bases; unmatched junction bases: 10. The CDR3 DNA sequence: TGTGCCAGCAGCGAGCTAAGCGGGACAGGGAGTGGCTACACCTTC. Amino acid sequence: CASSELSGTGSGYTF.

This chain links TRBV7-2 with TRBJ1-6, with TRBD1 as a possible D gene (5 bases). V shed 3 bases and J shed 8 bases, with 11 bases lying between them. CDR1 and CDR2 (germline): SGHTA, FQGNSA. CDR3 length: 14 residues. CDR3 in DNA: TGTGCCAGCAGCTTGGCAGGGTGGGATTCACCCCTCCACTTT. It translates to CASSLAGWDSPLHF.

This clonotype appeared a few times. The chain is built from TRBV20-1 and TRBJ2-7; 12 bases match TRBD2. Germline V gene data show CDR1 as DFQATT and CDR2 as SNEGSKA (reference sequence). The ends lost 8 bases at V and 7 bases at J; junction bases unmatched: 9. The CDR3 runs to 13 residues. The CDR3 DNA sequence: TGCAGTCAGCCTAGCGGGAGGGCGCAAGAGCAGTACTTC. Protein product: CSQPSGRAQEQYF.

This clonotype occurred many times. The genes are TRBV6-2 or TRBV6-3 and TRBJ2-7, with a tentative D call TRBD1 (6 bases). The V end was cut by 6 bases, the J end by 6 bases, with 21 bases between. Looked up from germline, CDR1 is MNHEY and CDR2 is SVGEGT. CDR3 size: 15 residues. CDR3 bases: TGTGCCAGCAGGAAGAGGGACAAGGGAACCTCCGAGCAGTACTTC. Encoded protein: CASRKRDKGTSEQYF.

The V gene is TRBV7-9, the J gene TRBJ2-1, with 13 positions matching TRBD2. J gave up 9 bases and V 4 bases, and 6 bases lay outside the gene matches. This CDR3 has 15 residues. CDR1 is SEHNR and CDR2 is FQNEAQ in the germline V gene (reference sequence). CDR3 loop: CASSSGTSGKFEQFF. The CDR3 DNA is TGTGCCAGCAGCTCCGGGACTAGCGGGAAGTTTGAGCAGTTCTTC.